Presented here are 13 T cell receptor beta chains from one specimen sequenced in a study of type 1 regulatory T cells. Their antigens remain unidentified. TCRdb redid the calling of the reads with MiXCR, one entry per CDR3 protein. The sample shows about 24,000 distinct CDR3 sequences, approximately 51% of them seen only once. Source material: cultured T cells, either the whole culture or a sorted T cell fraction (not recorded which). All receptors come from a human donor in good health.

This clonotype was counted only a few times. The V call is TRBV7-2, the J call TRBJ2-6, with TRBD2 matching 9 bases. Looked up from germline, CDR1 is SGHTA and CDR2 is FQGNSA. This CDR3 is built from 18 residues. V shed 2 bases, J shed 3 bases, and the junction held 8 bases outside the gene matches. The CDR3 DNA reads TGTGCCAGCAGCTTAAGGCGGGGGGGCGGGTATGGGGCCAACGTCCTGACTTTC. This codes for CASSLRRGGGYGANVLTF.

In its sample, this clonotype ranks as medium-sized. The gene calls are TRBV12-3 or TRBV12-4 and TRBJ1-1, with 7 bases aligning to TRBD1. The CDR3 contains 15 residues. Trimming at V came to 0 bases and at J to 2 bases, leaving 3 bases not matched to a gene. In nucleotides, the CDR3 is TGTGCCAGCAGTTTAGCCGGGACAGCCAACACTGAAGCTTTCTTT. Translating gives CASSLAGTANTEAFF.

This chain links TRBV6-1 with TRBJ2-1; 8 bases agree with TRBD1. This CDR3 spans 16 amino acids. The V gene end was trimmed by 4 bases and the J gene end by 12 bases; junction bases not matched to a gene: 17. Looked up from germline, CDR1 is MNHNS and CDR2 is SASEGT. The CDR3 bases are TGTGCCAGCAGTGCCGGACAGGGAGCCTCTTTATTGGGGCAGTTCTTC. This encodes CASSAGQGASLLGQFF.

This clonotype qualifies as medium-sized (0.01 to 0.1%). The rearrangement joins TRBV4-3 to TRBJ2-3, with TRBD2 as a possible D gene (6 bases). Germline V gene sequence: CDR1 LGHNA, CDR2 YSLEER. The CDR3 spans 15 residues. V gave up 4 bases and J gave up 3 bases, with 14 bases separating them. CDR3 region: CASSPRSGITDTQYF. CDR3 coding DNA: TGCGCCAGCAGCCCCCGTAGCGGAATTACAGATACGCAGTATTTT.

This clonotype was seen a single time. The genes are TRBV20-1 and TRBJ1-1; perhaps TRBD1 as D (6 bases). Germline lookup yields CDR1 DFQATT and CDR2 SNEGSKA (reference sequence). This CDR3 region has 10 residues. The V end was cut by 6 bases, the J end by 10 bases, with 12 bases between. The CDR3 nucleotides read TGCAGTGCAGGGAGGGGGGGAGCTTTCTTT. Protein sequence: CSAGRGGAFF.

CDR3 in DNA: TGTGCCAGCAGACAGGCTTATGGCTACACCTTC. Protein product: CASRQAYGYTF. V usage is TRBV6-1 and J usage is TRBJ1-2, with a weak D call TRBD1 (5 bases). The CDR3 spans 11 residues. V dropped 6 bases and J dropped 5 bases, with 7 bases sitting between them. Per germline, CDR1 MNHNS and CDR2 SASEGT.

The rearrangement links TRBV4-2 to TRBJ2-2, with TRBD1 identical over 8 bases. This CDR3 region has 17 residues. J lost 3 bases, V lost 2 bases, and 8 bases had no gene match. Per germline, CDR1 LGHNA and CDR2 YNFKEQ. The chain's CDR3 is CASSQRMAGGDTGELFF. CDR3 nucleotide sequence: TGTGCCAGCAGCCAACGAATGGCAGGGGGCGACACCGGGGAGCTGTTTTTT.

V gene TRBV3-1 combines with J gene TRBJ1-5, with D perhaps TRBD1 (5 bases). Looked up from germline, CDR1 is LGHDT and CDR2 is YNNKEL (reference sequence). Deletions cut 1 base from V and 0 bases from J, with 10 bases between. The CDR3 totals 16 residues. The CDR3 sequence is CASSQAGPYSNQPQHF. In nucleotides, the CDR3 is TGTGCCAGCAGCCAAGCAGGGCCATATAGCAATCAGCCCCAGCATTTT.

This clonotype was detected ten times or more. V usage is TRBV20-1 and J usage is TRBJ1-5, with a weak D call TRBD1 (5 bases). CDR3 length: 15 residues. V was cut by 6 bases and J by 1 base, with 16 bases left in between. The germline gives CDR1 DFQATT, CDR2 SNEGSKA (reference sequence). The CDR3 DNA reads TGCAGTGCCCAACCCCCAGGGCAGAGCAATCAGCCCCAGCATTTT. Residues: CSAQPPGQSNQPQHF.

V usage is TRBV2 and J usage is TRBJ2-7; the match to TRBD2 covers 10 bases. J lost 2 bases, V lost 4 bases, and 2 bases had no gene match. This CDR3 is 14 amino acids long. Germline V lookup: CDR1 SNHLY, CDR2 FYNNEI. CDR3 sequence: CASSVAGGPYEQYF. The CDR3 DNA reads TGTGCCAGCAGTGTAGCGGGGGGCCCCTACGAGCAGTACTTC.

The rearrangement uses TRBV6-5 and TRBJ2-7; the match to TRBD2 covers 8 bases. CDR3 length: 15 amino acids. The V segment lost 0 bases and the J segment 2 bases; nucleotides outside the gene matches: 3. Germline V lookup: CDR1 MNHEY, CDR2 SVGAGI. The DNA for the CDR3 is TGTGCCAGCAGTTACTCGTTAGCGGGGACCTACGAGCAGTACTTC. The encoded protein is CASSYSLAGTYEQYF.

This clonotype showed up just a few times. The genes are TRBV18 and TRBJ2-2, with D tentatively TRBD1 (7 bases). CDR3 length: 17 amino acids. Germline V CDR1 and CDR2: KGHSH, LQKENI. V was shortened by 2 bases and J by 1 base, with 14 bases between the two germline ends. The CDR3 DNA reads as TGTGCCAGCTCACCAGCGGAGGGGGCGAGGAACACCGGGGAGCTGTTTTTT. Translated: CASSPAEGARNTGELFF.

The CDR3 loop reads CASSLDGTSGNTIYF. The CDR3 nucleotides read TGTGCCAGCAGCTTAGATGGGACCTCTGGAAACACCATATATTTT. The chain recombines TRBV11-2 with TRBJ1-3; perhaps TRBD1 as D (5 bases). This CDR3 comprises 15 residues. Germline CDR1 and CDR2: SGHAT and FQNNGV. Trimming took off 0 bases at V and 0 bases at J, with 6 bases between the two ends.